This T cell receptor beta chain was sequenced in a study of blood T cells in healthy people across ages (dated by TCRdb to the mid-2010s). Study-wide context: In model experiments, template switching captured about one uniquely barcoded TCR beta cDNA molecule for every two T cells. Age-related changes in TCR beta repertoire diversity were measured in the study by deep sequencing normalized with unique cDNA molecular identifiers. For two donors (one aged 18 to 30 and one aged 80 or older), the study analyzed two additional independent replicas of 1 million unique cDNA reads from the same blood draw. The donors were divided into four age groups: young (average around 16 years), middle-aged (about 39), aged (about 56) and long-lived (82). To avoid experimental bias, donors of different ages were distributed randomly across sequencing lanes. The study at large found these results: Because profiling used bulk unsorted PBMCs, naive and antigen-experienced compartments could not be compared conclusively. Total diversity estimates from one million sequenced T cells were considered lower bounds and underestimates. Observed TCR beta diversity correlated strongly with the percentage of naive T cells measured by flow cytometry. Because the CMV infection status of the donors was unknown, age-related changes in expanded clonotypes may potentially have been confounded. Compared with the aged group, the long-lived group had more naive CD4+ T cells, fewer expanded clones and increased TCR diversity, suggesting age selection. As age increased, observed TCR beta diversity per million T cells dropped in a roughly linear way, and a significant reduction was already evident by age roughly 40.

Library construction relied on 5' RACE. These reads were obtained on an Illumina HiSeq 2500. The second PCR ran for about 7 to 11 cycles and used a J-beta primer mix along with a sample-barcoded 5' primer. Each TCR beta cDNA molecule received a unique molecular identifier from a template-switch 5' adaptor carrying 12 random nucleotides. Each sample yielded at least 2.5 million CDR3-containing paired-end reads. All of the RNA was converted into first-strand cDNA using the Mint cDNA synthesis kit, with a TRBC-specific oligonucleotide serving as the primer. All cDNA was treated with uracil-DNA glycosylase and then went through a first 18-cycle PCR with the universal primers M1SS and BC2_uni_R. The study's own analysis went as follows. For normalization, 1 million high-quality reads, each with a distinct molecular identifier, were randomly selected from each sample. Instead of being binned into consensus sequences, reads with shared molecular identifiers were discarded. MiTCR, set to a Q25 quality threshold and the strictest error-elimination algorithm, was used for CDR3 identification, clonotype clustering and error correction. Lower-bound total TCR beta diversity was estimated with a nonparametric unseen species model using Euler transformation. TCRdb redid the processing of the public reads, applying fastp at Q25 and MiXCR, and retained in-frame beta chains. When rows share a CDR3 protein, they turn into one entry using the most common DNA and genes. TCRdb assigned the V and J calls; the authors' analysis was not used. For this sample there are roughly 1,700,000 distinct CDR3 sequences; about 28% appear just once. The ten largest clones add up to over 7% of the sample.

Trimming removed 3 bases from V and 2 bases from J, leaving 10 bases between the germline ends. The cysteine opens and the phenylalanine closes a CDR3 of 14 amino acids. The CDR3 DNA has 42 bases and is translated from base 1. The germline V gene encodes CDR1 MGHRA and CDR2 YSYEKL. The 39 donors, aged about 6 to 95 years, were systemically healthy Caucasian individuals from Russia. Each donor gave about 11 milliliters of peripheral blood, drawn into EDTA-treated Vacutainer tubes. Ficoll-Paque density-gradient centrifugation was used to isolate PBMCs, with at least 6.5 million per sample. Trizol reagent was used to extract total RNA from the PBMCs, yielding at least 6 micrograms per sample. The percentages of naive CD45RAhigh/CD27high T cells were determined by flow cytometry on a PBMC aliquot from every donor. This clonotype was seen a few times. The antigen it binds to is not known. No base qualities exist here, and no much larger clone lies one base off it.

The receptor chain draws on TRBV4-1 and TRBJ1-2; the D gene is perhaps TRBD1, on 5 matching bases. Sequencing used blood. This sequence was found in a woman aged 25 to 45 in good health. The nucleotide sequence is TGCGCCAGCAGCCAGCACGGGGCGAACTATGGCTACACCTTC. It is translated as CASSQHGANYGYTF.